Shown below are 7 T cell receptor beta chains from a single sample sequenced in a study of CD8 T cells in ankylosing spondylitis (dated by TCRdb to the late 2010s). Receptor amplification or capture employed 5' RACE. Instrument on record: Illumina HiSeq 2500. TCRdb applied fastp at Q25 and MiXCR to the public reads, then kept only in-frame beta chains. Each record represents a unique CDR3 protein, reported with the most common genes and DNA among its rows. The sample data list approximately 250,000 distinct CDR3 sequences, and 7% to 10% of these were observed just once. Clones ranked in the top ten supply around 4.4% of the sample. Sequenced input: blood, either unsorted or a sorted T cell fraction (not recorded which). The receptors shown here come from a female donor with ankylosing spondylitis or in good health (not recorded which).

This clonotype was counted ten times or more. This chain joins TRBV5-1 and TRBJ1-2; D remains ambiguous. V lost 6 bases, J lost 4 bases, and 7 bases lay in between. This CDR3 is 11 amino acids long. The germline CDR1 and CDR2 sequences are SGHRS and YFSETQ. CDR3 region: CASTGGYGYTF. The CDR3 region has the DNA TGCGCCAGCACGGGAGGCTATGGCTACACCTTC.

The chain uses TRBV6-4 and TRBJ2-4; weak D call: TRBD1 (6 bases). The ends were cut back, 2 bases at V and 3 bases at J, with 14 bases in the middle. From germline, CDR1 is MRHNA and CDR2 SNTAGT. The CDR3 spans 16 residues. The CDR3 DNA reads TGTGCCAGCAGTGACCACTTAAGAGGGGGCAAAAACATTCAGTACTTC. It yields the protein CASSDHLRGGKNIQYF.

Many counts were recorded for this clonotype. The V call is TRBV20-1, the J call TRBJ2-1, with 9 bases that match TRBD2. This CDR3 has 14 residues. Per germline, CDR1 DFQATT and CDR2 SNEGSKA (reference sequence). J gave up 10 bases and V 6 bases, and 13 bases lay outside the gene matches. CDR3 sequence (DNA): TGCAGTGCCCTTAATTTAGCGGGAGCAGGGGAGCAGTTCTTC. Its translation is CSALNLAGAGEQFF.

This clonotype appeared many times. The chain uses TRBV5-1 and TRBJ2-1, with 9 bases identical to TRBD2. V dropped 5 bases and J dropped 6; count of bases not matched to a gene: 9. CDR3 length: 15 residues. Germline V gene sequence: CDR1 SGHRS, CDR2 YFSETQ. The CDR3 here is CASSLAGNIGNEQFF. CDR3 sequence (DNA): TGCGCCAGCAGTCTAGCGGGAAACATTGGCAATGAGCAGTTCTTC.

The chain links TRBV7-2 to TRBJ2-5; D remains ambiguous. Germline CDR1 SGHTA, CDR2 FQGNSA. The CDR3 consists of 13 residues. V lost 1 base to trimming and J lost 6 bases, with 9 bases between them. The CDR3 nucleotides are TGTGCCAGCAGCTTAGAAACATCTCAGACCCAGTACTTC. Protein: CASSLETSQTQYF.

At least ten counts were recorded for this clonotype. The J gene is TRBJ2-1, the V gene TRBV30; perhaps TRBD1 as D (5 bases). Germline CDR1 GTSNPN, CDR2 SVGIG (reference sequence). Trimming stripped 3 bases from V and 4 bases from J, with 19 bases between. The CDR3 has 16 amino acids. The CDR3 DNA reads as TGTGCCTGGAGCCTCGGGCAGGGTTTGTCATACAATGAGCAGTTCTTC. Its protein product is CAWSLGQGLSYNEQFF.

In this sample, this clonotype turned up many times. The chain joins TRBV6-2 or TRBV6-3 to TRBJ2-7; D possibly uses TRBD1 or TRBD2 (5 bases each). This CDR3 contains 15 residues. Trimming shortened V by 5 bases and J by 0 bases, and 14 bases separated the two germline ends. Per germline, CDR1 MNHEY and CDR2 SVGEGT. For the CDR3, the DNA is TGTGCCAGCAGTCTCGGGGCTCCCAGCTCCTACGAGCAGTACTTC. Amino acids: CASSLGAPSSYEQYF.